These 6 T cell receptor beta chains came from one sample sequenced in a study of response to subunit inactivated influenza vaccine. A single record per CDR3 protein comes from TCRdb applying MiXCR to the RT-PCR reads. The sample records roughly 570,000 distinct CDR3 sequences, roughly 13% being singletons. The specimen comprised PBMCs from blood, sampled roughly 45 days after vaccination. The source of these receptors is a man in his forties or fifties who received an inactivated influenza vaccine.

There are a few counts of this clonotype. V gene TRBV2 combines with J gene TRBJ2-3; unclear D gene. CDR3 length: 16 amino acids. Germline V gives CDR1 SNHLY, CDR2 FYNNEI. V was trimmed by 6 bases and J by 6 bases, leaving 22 bases between them. CDR3 residues: CASRRRTPVFVDTQYF. Written as DNA, the CDR3 is TGTGCCAGCAGGCGAAGGACCCCCGTATTTGTTGATACGCAGTATTTT.

This clonotype was seen a few times. The gene calls are TRBV12-3 or TRBV12-4 and TRBJ2-7; perhaps D is TRBD1 or TRBD2 (5 bases each). V was shortened by 7 bases and J by 6 bases, with 19 bases between the two germline ends. This CDR3 spans 14 amino acids. In DNA, the CDR3 is TGTGCCAGCACACGGGGCACCCAGTCGGGCGAGCAGTACTTC. This encodes CASTRGTQSGEQYF.

Many counts were recorded for this clonotype. The chain has TRBV10-2 and TRBJ2-3; D is uncertain. V lost 2 bases, J lost 1 base, and 16 bases lay in between. This CDR3 region has 17 residues. In germline, CDR1 is WSHSY, CDR2 SAAADI. CDR3 sequence (DNA): TGCGCCAGCAGTGAGGGGTGGATCGTTGCACGCACAGATACGCAGTATTTT. Protein: CASSEGWIVARTDTQYF.

This clonotype was seen at least ten times. The chain recombines TRBV4-3 with TRBJ2-3, with 10 bases aligning to TRBD1. The germline V gene encodes CDR1 LGHNA and CDR2 YSLEER. The J segment lost 2 bases and the V segment lost 4 bases, leaving 6 bases of the junction unmatched. CDR3 length: 16 amino acids. CDR3 residues: CASSLAGTGVTDTQYF. Written as DNA, the CDR3 is TGCGCCAGCAGCCTGGCCGGGACAGGGGTCACAGATACGCAGTATTTT.

This clonotype was counted only a few times. The chain combines TRBV20-1 with TRBJ2-1; 8 bases line up with TRBD1. The germline gives CDR1 DFQATT, CDR2 SNEGSKA (reference sequence). The CDR3 length is 15 residues. Trimming at V came to 6 bases and at J to 9 bases, leaving 16 bases not matched to a gene. In DNA, the CDR3 is TGCAGTGCCAACCCTGGACAGGGCGGATCCCGTGAGCAGTTCTTC. Its translation is CSANPGQGGSREQFF.

This chain joins TRBV20-1 and TRBJ2-7, with 8 bases lining up with TRBD1. The CDR3 is made up of 14 amino acids. The ends lost 5 bases at V and 5 bases at J; junction bases unmatched: 11. Germline CDR1 DFQATT, CDR2 SNEGSKA (reference sequence). CDR3 loop: CSAGGWQGAHEQYF. CDR3 nucleotides: TGCAGTGCTGGGGGGTGGCAGGGGGCACACGAGCAGTACTTC.